This TCR beta chain was identified during a study of technical replicates of blood from four donors. There are 13 residues in the CDR3. V gave up 8 bases and J gave up 2 bases; unmatched junction bases: 5. Germline CDR1 is SNHLY and CDR2 is FYNNEI. Method: immunoSEQ multiplex PCR; TCRdb's copy keeps in-frame clones and lacks some. The data hold over 60,000 clones, with 93% observed a single time. This clone is a singleton in its sample. The sample comprised T cells isolated from PBMCs. J is TRBJ2-5 and V is TRBV2, with TRBD1 matching over 7 bases. The clonotype was recovered from a human donor in good health. Written as DNA, the CDR3 is TGTGCCAGCCCTAAGGGACAGCAAGAGACCCAGTACTTC. Translating it yields CASPKGQQETQYF.